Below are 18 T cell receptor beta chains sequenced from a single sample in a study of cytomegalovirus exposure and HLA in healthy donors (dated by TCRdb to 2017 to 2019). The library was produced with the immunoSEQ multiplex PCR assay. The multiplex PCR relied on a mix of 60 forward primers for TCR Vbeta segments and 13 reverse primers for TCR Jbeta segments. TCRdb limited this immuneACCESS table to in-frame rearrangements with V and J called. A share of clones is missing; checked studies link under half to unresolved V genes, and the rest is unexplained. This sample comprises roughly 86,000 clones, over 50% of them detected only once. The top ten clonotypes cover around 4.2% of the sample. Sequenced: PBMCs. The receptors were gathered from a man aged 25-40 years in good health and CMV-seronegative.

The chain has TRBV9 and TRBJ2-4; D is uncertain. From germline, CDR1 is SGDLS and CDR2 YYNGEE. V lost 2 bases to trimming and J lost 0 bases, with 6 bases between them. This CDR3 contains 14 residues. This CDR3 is CASSVGLAKNIQYF. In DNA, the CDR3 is TGTGCCAGCAGCGTCGGGTTAGCCAAAAACATTCAGTACTTC.

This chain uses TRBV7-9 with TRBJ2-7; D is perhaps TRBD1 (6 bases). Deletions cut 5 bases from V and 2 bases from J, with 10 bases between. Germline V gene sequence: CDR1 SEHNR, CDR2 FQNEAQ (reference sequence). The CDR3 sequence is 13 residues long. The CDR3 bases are TGTGCCAGCAGCCCAGGACAGACCTACGAGCAGTACTTC. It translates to CASSPGQTYEQYF.

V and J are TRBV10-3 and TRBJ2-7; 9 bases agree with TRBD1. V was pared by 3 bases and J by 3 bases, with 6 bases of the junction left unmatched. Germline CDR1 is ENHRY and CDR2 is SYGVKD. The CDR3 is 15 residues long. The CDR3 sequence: CAISEPGQGNYEQYF. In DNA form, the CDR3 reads TGTGCCATCAGTGAACCGGGACAGGGTAACTACGAGCAGTACTTC.

CDR3 nucleotides: TGCGCCAGCAGCCTTAGATGGAGGGATAACACTGAAGCTTTCTTT. Translation: CASSLRWRDNTEAFF. This rearrangement joins TRBV4-3 to TRBJ1-1; D gene ambiguous. CDR3 length equals 15 residues. Trimming stripped 4 bases from V and 2 bases from J, with 14 bases between. Germline CDR1 LGHNA, CDR2 YSLEER.

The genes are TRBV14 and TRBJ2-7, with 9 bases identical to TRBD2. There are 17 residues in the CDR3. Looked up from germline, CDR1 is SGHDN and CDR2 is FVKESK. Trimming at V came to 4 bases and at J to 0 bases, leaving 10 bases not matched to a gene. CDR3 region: CASSRGIAGGSSYEQYF. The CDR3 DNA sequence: TGTGCCAGCAGCCGAGGTATCGCGGGAGGGAGCTCCTACGAGCAGTACTTC.

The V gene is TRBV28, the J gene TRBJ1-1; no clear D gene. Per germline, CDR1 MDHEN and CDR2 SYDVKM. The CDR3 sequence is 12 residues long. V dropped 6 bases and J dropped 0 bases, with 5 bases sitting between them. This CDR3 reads CASSGVNTEAFF. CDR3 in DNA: TGTGCCAGCAGCGGAGTGAACACTGAAGCTTTCTTT.

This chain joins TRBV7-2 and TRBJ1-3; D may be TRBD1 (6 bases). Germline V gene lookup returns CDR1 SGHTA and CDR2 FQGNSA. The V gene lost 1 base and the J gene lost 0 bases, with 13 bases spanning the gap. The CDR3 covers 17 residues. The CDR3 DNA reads TGTGCCAGCAGCTTAGGAGACAGGTTTAGCTCTGGAAACACCATATATTTT. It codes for CASSLGDRFSSGNTIYF.

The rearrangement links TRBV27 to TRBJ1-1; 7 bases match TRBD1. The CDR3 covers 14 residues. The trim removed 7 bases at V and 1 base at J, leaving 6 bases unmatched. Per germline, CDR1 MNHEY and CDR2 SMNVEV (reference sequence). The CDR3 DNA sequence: TGTGCCAGCACAGGGGGTGGGGGGAACACTGAAGCTTTCTTT. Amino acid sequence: CASTGGGGNTEAFF.

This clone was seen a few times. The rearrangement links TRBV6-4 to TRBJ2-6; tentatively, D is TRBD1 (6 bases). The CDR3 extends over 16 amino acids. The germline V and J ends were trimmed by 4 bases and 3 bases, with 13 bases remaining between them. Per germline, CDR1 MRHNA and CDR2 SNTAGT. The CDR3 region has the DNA TGTGCCAGCAGTGTAGAGGGGGATGGTGGGGCCAACGTCCTGACTTTC. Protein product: CASSVEGDGGANVLTF.

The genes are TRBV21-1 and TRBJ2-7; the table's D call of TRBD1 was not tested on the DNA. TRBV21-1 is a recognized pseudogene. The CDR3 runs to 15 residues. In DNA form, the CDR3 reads TGTGCCAGCAGCAAAGACAGGACAGGGTCCTACGAGCAGTACTTC. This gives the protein CASSKDRTGSYEQYF.

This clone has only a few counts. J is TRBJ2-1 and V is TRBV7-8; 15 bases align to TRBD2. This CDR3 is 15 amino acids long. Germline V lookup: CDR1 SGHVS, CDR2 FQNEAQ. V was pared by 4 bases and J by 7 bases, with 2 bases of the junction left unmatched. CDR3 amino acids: CASSYGLAGGNEQFF. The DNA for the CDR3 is TGTGCCAGCAGCTATGGACTAGCGGGAGGGAATGAGCAGTTCTTC.

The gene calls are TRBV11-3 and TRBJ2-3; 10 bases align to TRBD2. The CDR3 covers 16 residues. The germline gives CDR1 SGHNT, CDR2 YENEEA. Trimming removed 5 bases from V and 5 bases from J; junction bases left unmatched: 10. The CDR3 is CASSGGRLAGVDTQYF. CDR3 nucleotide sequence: TGTGCCAGCAGCGGAGGTCGGCTAGCGGGGGTAGATACGCAGTATTTT. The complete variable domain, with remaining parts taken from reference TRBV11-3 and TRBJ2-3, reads EAGVVQSPRYKIIEKKQPVAFWCNPISGHNTLYWYLQNLGQGPELLIRYENEEAVDDSQLPKDRFSAERLKGVDSTLKIQPAELGDSAVYLCASSGGRLAGVDTQYFGPGTRLTVL.

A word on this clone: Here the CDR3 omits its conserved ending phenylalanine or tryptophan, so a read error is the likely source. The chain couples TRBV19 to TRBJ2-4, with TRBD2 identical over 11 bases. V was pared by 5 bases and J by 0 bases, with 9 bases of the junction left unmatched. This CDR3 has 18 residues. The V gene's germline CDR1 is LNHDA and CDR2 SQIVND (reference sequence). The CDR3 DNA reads TGTGCCAGTAGTCGAAAGACTAGCGGGGCCGTAGCCAAAAACATTCAGTACCTC. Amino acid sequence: CASSRKTSGAVAKNIQYL.

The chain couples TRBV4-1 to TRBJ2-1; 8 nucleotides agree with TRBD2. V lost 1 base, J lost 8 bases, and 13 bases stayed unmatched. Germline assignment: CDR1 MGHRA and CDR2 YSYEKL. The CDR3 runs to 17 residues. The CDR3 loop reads CASSQARGAGGFDEQFF. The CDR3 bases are TGCGCCAGCAGCCAAGCCCGGGGGGCGGGAGGATTTGATGAGCAGTTCTTC.

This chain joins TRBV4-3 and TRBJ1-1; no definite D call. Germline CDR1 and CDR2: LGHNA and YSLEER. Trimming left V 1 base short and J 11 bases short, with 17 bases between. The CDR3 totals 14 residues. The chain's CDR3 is CASSQGIEGGGAFF. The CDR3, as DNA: TGCGCCAGCAGCCAAGGAATTGAGGGAGGCGGGGCTTTCTTT.

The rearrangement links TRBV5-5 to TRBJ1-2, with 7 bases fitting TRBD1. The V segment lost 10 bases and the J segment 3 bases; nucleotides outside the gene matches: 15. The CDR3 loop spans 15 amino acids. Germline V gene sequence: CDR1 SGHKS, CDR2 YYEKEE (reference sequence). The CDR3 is CASSAGAGGYYGYTF. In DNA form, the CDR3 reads TGTGCCTCATCCGCAGGTGCAGGGGGATACTATGGCTACACCTTC.

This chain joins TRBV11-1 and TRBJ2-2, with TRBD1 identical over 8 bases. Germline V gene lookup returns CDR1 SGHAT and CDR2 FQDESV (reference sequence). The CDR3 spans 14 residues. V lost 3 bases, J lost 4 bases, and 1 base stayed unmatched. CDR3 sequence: CASSLQGATGELFF. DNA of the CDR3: TGTGCCAGCAGCTTGCAGGGGGCCACCGGGGAGCTGTTTTTT.

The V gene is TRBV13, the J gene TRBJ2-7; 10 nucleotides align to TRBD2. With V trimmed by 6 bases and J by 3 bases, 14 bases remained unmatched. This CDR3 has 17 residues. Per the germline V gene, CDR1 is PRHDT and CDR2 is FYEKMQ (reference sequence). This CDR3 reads CASRPNREASGGYEQYF. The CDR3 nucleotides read TGTGCCAGCAGGCCCAACAGGGAGGCTAGCGGGGGCTACGAGCAGTACTTC.